The present TCR beta chain was sequenced within a study of blood T cell repertoires in COVID-19. Study as a whole: There were acute and convalescent COVID-19 samples, and they came from the United States, Italy and Spain.

The CDR3 sequence is 14 residues long. The germline CDR1 and CDR2 sequences are SEHNR and FQNEAQ (reference sequence). V was clipped by 5 bases and J by 5 bases; unmatched bases: 5. Everyone who took part was 18 to 89 years old, and they came from 24 US areas. In the 2 weeks before study entry, exposed participants met a COVID-19 case, which was PCR-confirmed or clinician-diagnosed. Measured with immunoSEQ multiplex PCR; TCRdb has only the in-frame clones, and not every one. This sample yields more than 300,000 clones, of which approximately 89% are seen a single time; about 0.78% belongs to the top ten.

The V call is TRBV7-9, the J call TRBJ2-5; 10 bases match TRBD1. Sequences were obtained from PBMCs or T cells enriched from blood (not recorded which). The receptor was derived from a woman between 40 and 50 years old who had been exposed to COVID-19. As DNA, the CDR3 is TGTGCCAGCAGCGGGACAGGGGCGCGTGAGACCCAGTACTTC. Protein: CASSGTGARETQYF. The full variable domain, completed using reference TRBV7-9 and TRBJ2-5, is DTGVSQNPRHKITKRGQNVTFRCDPISEHNRLYWYRQTLGQGPEFLTYFQNEAQLEKSRLLSDRFSAERPKGSFSTLEIQRTEQGDSAMYLCASSGTGARETQYFGPGTRLLVL.